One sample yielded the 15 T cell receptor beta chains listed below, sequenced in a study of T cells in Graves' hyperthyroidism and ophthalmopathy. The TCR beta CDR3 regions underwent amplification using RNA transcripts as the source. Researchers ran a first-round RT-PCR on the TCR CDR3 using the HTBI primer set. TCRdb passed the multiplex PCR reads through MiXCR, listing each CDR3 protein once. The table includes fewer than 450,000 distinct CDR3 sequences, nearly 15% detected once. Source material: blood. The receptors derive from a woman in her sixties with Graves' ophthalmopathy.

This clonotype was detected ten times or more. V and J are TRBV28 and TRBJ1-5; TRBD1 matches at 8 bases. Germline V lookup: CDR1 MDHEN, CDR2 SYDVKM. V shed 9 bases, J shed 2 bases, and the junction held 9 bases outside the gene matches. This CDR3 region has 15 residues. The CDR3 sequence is CASRAGGDGNQPQHF. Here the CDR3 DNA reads TGTGCCAGTCGGGCAGGGGGCGACGGCAATCAGCCCCAGCATTTT.

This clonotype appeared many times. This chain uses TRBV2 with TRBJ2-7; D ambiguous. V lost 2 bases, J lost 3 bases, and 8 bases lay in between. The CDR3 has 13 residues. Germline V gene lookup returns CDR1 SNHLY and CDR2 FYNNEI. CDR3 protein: CASSERRYYEQYF. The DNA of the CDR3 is TGTGCCAGCAGTGAACGCCGGTACTACGAGCAGTACTTC.

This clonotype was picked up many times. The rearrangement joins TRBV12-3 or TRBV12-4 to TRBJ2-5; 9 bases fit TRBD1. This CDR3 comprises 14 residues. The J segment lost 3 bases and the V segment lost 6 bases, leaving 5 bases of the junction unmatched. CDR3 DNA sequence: TGTGCCAGCAGCCCGACAGGGGGAGAAGAGACCCAGTACTTC. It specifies CASSPTGGEETQYF.

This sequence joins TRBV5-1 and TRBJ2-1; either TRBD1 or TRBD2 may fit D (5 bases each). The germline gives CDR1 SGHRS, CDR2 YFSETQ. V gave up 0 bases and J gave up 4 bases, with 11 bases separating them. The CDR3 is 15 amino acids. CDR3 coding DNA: TGCGCCAGCAGCTTGGCCGGGACGGTGTACAATGAGCAGTTCTTC. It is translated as CASSLAGTVYNEQFF. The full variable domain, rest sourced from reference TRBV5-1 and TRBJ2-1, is KAGVTQTPRYLIKTRGQQVTLSCSPISGHRSVSWYQQTPGQGLQFLFEYFSETQRNKGNFPGRFSGRQFSNSRSEMNVSTLELGDSALYLCASSLAGTVYNEQFFGPGTRLTVL.

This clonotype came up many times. CDR3: CSARGPRTVRDYEQYF. The DNA for the CDR3 is TGCAGTGCTAGAGGGCCGAGGACAGTGAGGGACTACGAGCAGTACTTC. The V gene is TRBV20-1, the J gene TRBJ2-7; weak D call: TRBD1 (6 bases). The germline V and J ends were trimmed by 1 base and 3 bases, with 19 bases remaining between them. The CDR3 extends over 16 amino acids. Looked up from germline, CDR1 is DFQATT and CDR2 is SNEGSKA (reference sequence).

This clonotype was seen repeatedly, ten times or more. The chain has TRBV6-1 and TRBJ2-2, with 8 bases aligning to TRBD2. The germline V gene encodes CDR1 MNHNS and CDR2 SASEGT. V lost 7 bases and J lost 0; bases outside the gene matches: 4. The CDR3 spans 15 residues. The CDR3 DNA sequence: TGTGCCAGCACTAGAGCGGGAGCGAACACCGGGGAGCTGTTTTTT. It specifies CASTRAGANTGELFF.

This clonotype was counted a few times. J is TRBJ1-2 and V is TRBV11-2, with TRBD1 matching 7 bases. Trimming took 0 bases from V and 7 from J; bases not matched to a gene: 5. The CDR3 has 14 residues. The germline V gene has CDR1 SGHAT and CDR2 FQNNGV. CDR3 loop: CASSLERGRFGYTF. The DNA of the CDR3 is TGTGCCAGCAGCTTAGAAAGGGGGCGATTTGGCTACACCTTC.

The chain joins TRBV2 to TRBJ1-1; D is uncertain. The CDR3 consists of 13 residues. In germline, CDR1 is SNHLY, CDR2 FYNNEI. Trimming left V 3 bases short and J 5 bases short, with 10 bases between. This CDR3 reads CASSEATLTEAFF. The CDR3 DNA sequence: TGTGCCAGCAGTGAGGCGACACTTACTGAAGCTTTCTTT.

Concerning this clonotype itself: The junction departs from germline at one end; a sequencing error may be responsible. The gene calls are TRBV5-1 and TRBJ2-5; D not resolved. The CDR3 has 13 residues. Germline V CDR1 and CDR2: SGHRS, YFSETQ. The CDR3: CASSLGGEESQYF. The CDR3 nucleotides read TGCGCCAGCAGCTTGGGTGGGGAAGAGTCCCAGTACTTC.

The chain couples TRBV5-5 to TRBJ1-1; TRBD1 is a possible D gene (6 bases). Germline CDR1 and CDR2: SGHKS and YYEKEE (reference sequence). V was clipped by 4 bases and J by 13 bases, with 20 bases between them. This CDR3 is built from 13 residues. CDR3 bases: TGTGCCAGCAGCCTACAGGGTCTTTCGGAGAGTTTCTTT. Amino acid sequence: CASSLQGLSESFF. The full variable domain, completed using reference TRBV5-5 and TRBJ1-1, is DAGVTQSPTHLIKTRGQQVTLRCSPISGHKSVSWYQQVLGQGPQFIFQYYEKEERGRGNFPDRFSARQFPNYSSELNVNALLLGDSALYLCASSLQGLSESFFGQGTRLTVV.

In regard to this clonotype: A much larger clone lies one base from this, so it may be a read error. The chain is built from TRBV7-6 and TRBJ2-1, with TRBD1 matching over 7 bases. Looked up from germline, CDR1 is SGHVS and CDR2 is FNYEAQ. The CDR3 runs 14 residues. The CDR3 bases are TGTGCCAGCGGCTTAGGGGGCCGGTGGAATGAGCAGTTCTTC. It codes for CASGLGGRWNEQFF. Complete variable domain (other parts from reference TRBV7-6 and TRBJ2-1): GAGVSQSPRYKVTKRGQDVALRCDPISGHVSLYWYRQALGQGPEFLTYFNYEAQQDKSGLPNDRFSAERPEGSISTLTIQRTEQRDSAMYRCASGLGGRWNEQFFGPGTRLTVL.

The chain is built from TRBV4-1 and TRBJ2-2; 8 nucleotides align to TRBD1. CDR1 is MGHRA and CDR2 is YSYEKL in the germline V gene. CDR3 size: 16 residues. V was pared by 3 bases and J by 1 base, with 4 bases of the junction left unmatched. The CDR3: CASSHRQGMNTGELFF. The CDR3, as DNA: TGCGCCAGCAGCCACCGACAGGGGATGAACACCGGGGAGCTGTTTTTT.

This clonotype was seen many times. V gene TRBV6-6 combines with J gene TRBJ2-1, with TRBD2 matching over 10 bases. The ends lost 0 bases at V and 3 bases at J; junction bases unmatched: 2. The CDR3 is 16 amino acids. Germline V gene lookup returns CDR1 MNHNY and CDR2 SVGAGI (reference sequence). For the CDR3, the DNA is TGTGCCAGCAGTTACTCCCCTAGCGGGAGCTACAATGAGCAGTTCTTC. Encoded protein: CASSYSPSGSYNEQFF.

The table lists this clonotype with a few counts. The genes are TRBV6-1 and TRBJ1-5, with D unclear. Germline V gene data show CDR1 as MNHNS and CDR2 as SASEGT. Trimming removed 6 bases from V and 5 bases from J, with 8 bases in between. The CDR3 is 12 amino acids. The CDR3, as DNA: TGTGCCAGCAGGCCAGATTATCAGCCCCAGCATTTT. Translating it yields CASRPDYQPQHF.

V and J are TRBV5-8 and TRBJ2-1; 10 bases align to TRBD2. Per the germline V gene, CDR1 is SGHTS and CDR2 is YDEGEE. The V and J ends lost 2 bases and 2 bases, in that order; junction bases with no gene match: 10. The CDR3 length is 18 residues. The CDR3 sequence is CASSFWLAGVITYNEQFF. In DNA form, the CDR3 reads TGTGCCAGCAGCTTTTGGCTAGCGGGAGTAATCACCTACAATGAGCAGTTCTTC.